These 28 T cell receptor beta chains came from one sample sequenced in a study of T cell responses to AZD1222 COVID-19 vaccine. The table came from immunoSEQ multiplex PCR; TCRdb's copy has only in-frame clones and leaves some out. Among about 120,000 clones listed, around 87% were seen once. The sample was peripheral blood, taken on day 0 of AZD1222 vaccination. These receptors were taken from an adult in good health.

V is TRBV18 and J is TRBJ2-2; D possibly corresponds to TRBD1 (6 bases). Germline V gives CDR1 KGHSH, CDR2 LQKENI. This CDR3 spans 12 amino acids. Deletions cut 5 bases from V and 6 bases from J, with 7 bases between. The CDR3: CASSGQPGELFF. In nucleotides, the CDR3 is TGTGCCAGCTCAGGACAGCCCGGGGAGCTGTTTTTT.

This clone was found once. The chain employs TRBV7-9 and TRBJ1-2; a weak D match, TRBD1 (5 bases). The CDR3 consists of 14 residues. Germline V CDR1 and CDR2: SEHNR, FQNEAQ (reference sequence). The V and J ends lost 2 bases and 6 bases respectively, with 13 bases between them. The CDR3: CASSLTTGQNGYTF. In nucleotides, the CDR3 is TGTGCCAGCAGCTTAACTACAGGCCAAAATGGCTACACCTTC.

The J gene is TRBJ1-1, the V gene TRBV6-5; 9 nucleotides align to TRBD1. This CDR3 comprises 15 residues. Germline trimming cut 6 bases from V and 11 bases from J; bases unmatched to any gene: 16. Germline-derived CDR1 and CDR2 are MNHEY and SVGAGI. CDR3 sequence: CASSRGVRQGVGAFF. In nucleotides, the CDR3 is TGTGCCAGCAGCAGGGGAGTTCGACAGGGGGTTGGGGCTTTCTTT.

The CDR3 DNA is TGTGCCAGCAGACCCGGGACAGGCAGCTCCTATAATTCACCCCTCCACTTT. Translation gives CASRPGTGSSYNSPLHF. V gene TRBV5-4 combines with J gene TRBJ1-6; 8 nucleotides align to TRBD1. Germline lookup yields CDR1 SGHNT and CDR2 YYREEE (reference sequence). The CDR3 extends over 17 amino acids. Trimming at V came to 5 bases and at J to 0 bases, leaving 7 bases not matched to a gene.

The chain recombines TRBV14 with TRBJ2-3; D possibly corresponds to TRBD2 (6 bases). V lost 4 bases and J 5 bases, leaving 7 bases between the germline ends. Germline V lookup: CDR1 SGHDN, CDR2 FVKESK. The CDR3 consists of 12 residues. Written as DNA, the CDR3 is TGTGCCAGCAGCCTTAGCGGAGATACGCAGTATTTT. Translation gives CASSLSGDTQYF.

This chain links TRBV7-2 with TRBJ1-2; tentatively, D is TRBD1 (6 bases). The V gene lost 5 bases and the J gene lost 5 bases, with 15 bases spanning the gap. The CDR3 consists of 14 residues. Per germline, CDR1 SGHTA and CDR2 FQGNSA. The CDR3 DNA reads as TGTGCCAGCAGCCCGGCCGGGACACGGTATGGCTACACCTTC. It yields the protein CASSPAGTRYGYTF.

This rearrangement joins TRBV5-8 to TRBJ1-5; D is undetermined. CDR1 is SGHTS and CDR2 is YDEGEE in the germline V gene. The V and J ends lost 1 base and 5 bases respectively, with 4 bases between them. There are 12 residues in the CDR3. CDR3 sequence: CASSLLDQPQHF. The CDR3 nucleotides read TGTGCCAGCAGCTTGTTAGATCAGCCCCAGCATTTT.

The sample holds one count of this clone. The chain employs TRBV24-1 and TRBJ1-1; D is perhaps TRBD1 (6 bases). V lost 7 bases, J lost 4 bases, and 12 bases lay in between. The germline V gene encodes CDR1 KGHDR and CDR2 SFDVKD. The CDR3 is made up of 13 amino acids. CDR3 loop: CATSATGTTEAFF. CDR3 DNA: TGTGCCACCAGCGCAACAGGGACCACTGAAGCTTTCTTT.

The V gene is TRBV7-9, the J gene TRBJ2-7, with 7 bases matching TRBD1. CDR1 is SEHNR and CDR2 is FQNEAQ in the germline V gene (reference sequence). V lost 5 bases, J lost 0 bases, and 7 bases stayed unmatched. The CDR3 is made up of 15 amino acids. CDR3 region: CASSQATGISYEQYF. CDR3 sequence (DNA): TGTGCCAGCAGCCAGGCGACAGGGATCTCCTACGAGCAGTACTTC.

The rearrangement joins TRBV4-1 to TRBJ1-3, with 8 bases fitting TRBD1. Germline V gene lookup returns CDR1 MGHRA and CDR2 YSYEKL. Trimming took 4 bases from V and 7 from J; bases not matched to a gene: 9. The CDR3 is made up of 15 amino acids. Here the CDR3 DNA reads TGCGCCAGCAGCCTACTCGGACAGGGCGTCAACACCATATATTTT. This sequence encodes CASSLLGQGVNTIYF.

This clone was detected only a few times. J is TRBJ1-1 and V is TRBV29-1; possibly TRBD1 for D (6 bases). This CDR3 contains 13 residues. Trimming left V 7 bases short and J 1 base short, with 13 bases between. Per the germline V gene, CDR1 is SQVTM and CDR2 is ANQGSEA. Written as DNA, the CDR3 is TGCAGCGGACAGGACCGAAAGAACACTGAAGCTTTCTTT. Protein: CSGQDRKNTEAFF.

The rearrangement joins TRBV5-1 to TRBJ1-3; 8 nucleotides align to TRBD1. Per germline, CDR1 SGHRS and CDR2 YFSETQ. The V and J ends lost 0 bases and 2 bases, in that order; junction bases with no gene match: 13. The CDR3 runs to 19 residues. CDR3 sequence: CASSLAVFGTGLTGNTIYF. The CDR3 DNA reads TGCGCCAGCAGCTTGGCTGTTTTCGGGACAGGTTTAACTGGAAACACCATATATTTT.

The V gene is TRBV20-1, the J gene TRBJ1-5; D gene uncertain. Germline V gives CDR1 DFQATT, CDR2 SNEGSKA (reference sequence). Trimming left V 3 bases short and J 0 bases short, with 9 bases between. The CDR3 consists of 14 residues. The CDR3 DNA follows: TGCAGTGCTAGTGATGGGCTTAGCAATCAGCCCCAGCATTTT. It translates to CSASDGLSNQPQHF.

The rearrangement joins TRBV12-5 to TRBJ1-3, with 10 nucleotides matching TRBD1. CDR1 is LGHNT and CDR2 is FRNRAP in the germline V gene. The CDR3 spans 17 residues. J gave up 4 bases and V 6 bases, and 12 bases lay outside the gene matches. The CDR3 sequence: CASGPGQGLLKGNTIYF. CDR3 coding DNA: TGTGCTAGTGGGCCGGGACAGGGGCTACTCAAGGGAAACACCATATATTTT.

V and J are TRBV18 and TRBJ2-5; 9 nucleotides match TRBD1. Trimming at V came to 5 bases and at J to 5 bases, leaving 3 bases not matched to a gene. Germline CDR1 KGHSH, CDR2 LQKENI. The CDR3 covers 13 residues. CDR3 bases: TGTGCCAGCTCAGCGGGACAGGGCGAGACCCAGTACTTC. Encoded protein: CASSAGQGETQYF.

The chain is built from TRBV14 and TRBJ2-5; tentative D call: TRBD1 (5 bases). There are 15 residues in the CDR3. V lost 1 base and J lost 5, with 14 bases in between. The germline gives CDR1 SGHDN, CDR2 FVKESK. The CDR3 DNA sequence: TGTGCCAGCAGCCAAGGGGGCAGGATCCCTGAGACCCAGTACTTC. Its protein is CASSQGGRIPETQYF.

The CDR3 region is CASSGYNEQFF. The CDR3 coding sequence is TGTGCCAGCAGCGGTTACAATGAGCAGTTCTTC. V and J are TRBV11-2 and TRBJ2-1; D ambiguous. CDR3 length: 11 residues. Germline CDR1 and CDR2: SGHAT and FQNNGV. Trimming pared 5 bases from V and 4 bases from J, leaving 3 bases between.

With regard to this clone: Other DNA sequences in this sample translate to the same CDR3. The J gene is TRBJ1-2, the V gene TRBV2, with 8 bases matching TRBD1. The germline V gene encodes CDR1 SNHLY and CDR2 FYNNEI. With 0 bases clipped from V and 4 bases from J, the junction kept 1 base outside the gene matches. This CDR3 has 14 residues. CDR3 DNA sequence: TGTGCCAGCAGTGAAGCCGGACAGGGCTATGGCTACACCTTC. Its protein is CASSEAGQGYGYTF.

V and J are TRBV7-3 and TRBJ2-5; D is perhaps TRBD2 (6 bases). The CDR3 runs 15 residues. CDR1 and CDR2 from the germline V gene are SGHTA and FQGTGA. V was clipped by 5 bases and J by 1 base, with 14 bases between them. The CDR3 sequence: CASSRNGGFQETQYF. The CDR3 nucleotides are TGTGCCAGCAGCAGAAATGGGGGGTTCCAAGAGACCCAGTACTTC.

The rearrangement links TRBV5-8 to TRBJ2-3; 9 positions agree with TRBD1. Trimming at V came to 4 bases and at J to 9 bases, leaving 6 bases not matched to a gene. The CDR3 is made up of 13 amino acids. CDR1 SGHTS and CDR2 YDEGEE come from the germline V gene. The CDR3, as DNA: TGTGCCAGCAGCGCACCACAGGGGGCAACGCAGTATTTT. Amino acids: CASSAPQGATQYF.

This chain's CDR3 is CASSAEAVDEQFF. In DNA, the CDR3 is TGCGCCAGCAGCGCCGAGGCGGTCGATGAGCAGTTCTTC. The chain joins TRBV5-1 to TRBJ2-1; no firm D call. The length of the CDR3 is 13 residues. The germline V gene encodes CDR1 SGHRS and CDR2 YFSETQ. Deletions cut 4 bases from V and 8 bases from J, with 13 bases between.

The chain employs TRBV9 and TRBJ2-3; no firm D call. The CDR3 has 15 amino acids. The germline CDR1 and CDR2 sequences are SGDLS and YYNGEE. The V end lost 7 bases, the J end lost 2 bases, and 17 bases lay between the germline ends. The CDR3 coding sequence is TGTGCCAGCTTACCGGTTGGGTCTTCCACAGATACGCAGTATTTT. Amino acid sequence: CASLPVGSSTDTQYF. The whole variable domain, remainder taken from reference TRBV9 and TRBJ2-3, is DSGVTQTPKHLITATGQRVTLRCSPRSGDLSVYWYQQSLDQGLQFLIQYYNGEERAKGNILERFSAQQFPDLHSELNLSSLELGDSALYFCASLPVGSSTDTQYFGPGTRLTVL.

The V gene is TRBV6-5, the J gene TRBJ2-1; D perhaps matches TRBD2 (6 bases). The CDR3 spans 15 residues. In germline, CDR1 is MNHEY, CDR2 SVGAGI. V lost 6 bases, J lost 6 bases, and 18 bases lay in between. The CDR3: CASSQTSRKGNEQFF. DNA of the CDR3: TGTGCCAGCAGCCAAACTAGCAGGAAGGGCAATGAGCAGTTCTTC.

In DNA form, the CDR3 reads TGTGCCAGCACCCGGACAAATTCACCCCTCCACTTT. Its protein is CASTRTNSPLHF. V usage is TRBV7-2 and J usage is TRBJ1-6; a weak D match, TRBD1 (5 bases). The CDR3 is 12 amino acids. Germline loops: CDR1 SGHTA, CDR2 FQGNSA. Trimming left V 7 bases short and J 7 bases short, with 8 bases between.

The sample holds one count of this clone. This sequence joins TRBV4-2 and TRBJ2-7; TRBD2 might be the D (6 bases). This CDR3 is 15 amino acids long. V was shortened by 1 base and J by 0 bases, with 10 bases between the two germline ends. CDR1 LGHNA and CDR2 YNFKEQ come from the germline V gene. CDR3 loop: CASSQGSGSSYEQYF. Written as DNA, the CDR3 is TGTGCCAGCAGCCAAGGTTCCGGGAGCTCCTACGAGCAGTACTTC.

V gene TRBV2 combines with J gene TRBJ1-1; a possible D gene is TRBD1 (5 bases). This CDR3 spans 17 amino acids. Germline V gives CDR1 SNHLY, CDR2 FYNNEI. V was trimmed by 2 bases and J by 4 bases, leaving 20 bases between them. CDR3 bases: TGTGCCAGCAGTGAACGCAGGGAGAGGGATGGGATCACTGAAGCTTTCTTT. Protein: CASSERRERDGITEAFF.

The gene calls are TRBV6-5 and TRBJ2-7; D is possibly TRBD2 (6 bases). V lost 5 bases and J lost 1, with 15 bases in between. The CDR3 is 15 amino acids. Germline V gene lookup returns CDR1 MNHEY and CDR2 SVGAGI. The CDR3 region has the DNA TGTGCCAGCAGTCTGGGGGGTTTTGGTTCCTACGAGCAGTACTTC. Its protein is CASSLGGFGSYEQYF.

The gene calls are TRBV19 and TRBJ1-1; no firm D call. V was pared by 7 bases and J by 8 bases, with 20 bases between. Germline V gene lookup returns CDR1 LNHDA and CDR2 SQIVND (reference sequence). This CDR3 spans 14 amino acids. The CDR3: CASNIGKPQNEAFF. As DNA, the CDR3 is TGTGCCAGTAACATCGGGAAACCCCAAAACGAAGCTTTCTTT.